These 26 T cell receptor beta chains were sequenced from one sample in a study of T cell responses to AZD1222 COVID-19 vaccine. Data came from immunoSEQ multiplex PCR; TCRdb stores just in-frame clones and leaves some out. The sample contains 85,000 to 100,000 clones, around nine tenths of which appear only once. The material sequenced was peripheral blood, taken on day 0 of AZD1222 vaccination. Source of these receptors: an adult in good health.

V gene TRBV11-3 combines with J gene TRBJ1-1; TRBD1 might be the D (5 bases). Germline lookup yields CDR1 SGHNT and CDR2 YENEEA. The CDR3 extends over 12 amino acids. The V end lost 4 bases, the J end lost 3 bases, and 6 bases lay between the germline ends. Written as DNA, the CDR3 is TGTGCCAGCAGCTGGGACGACACTGAAGCTTTCTTT. Its translation is CASSWDDTEAFF. The complete variable domain, with remaining parts taken from reference TRBV11-3 and TRBJ1-1, reads EAGVVQSPRYKIIEKKQPVAFWCNPISGHNTLYWYLQNLGQGPELLIRYENEEAVDDSQLPKDRFSAERLKGVDSTLKIQPAELGDSAVYLCASSWDDTEAFFGQGTRLTVV.

This sequence joins TRBV19 and TRBJ1-5; D perhaps matches TRBD1 (5 bases). Trimming removed 5 bases at V and 5 bases at J, with 13 bases between. CDR3 length equals 14 residues. Germline V gene lookup returns CDR1 LNHDA and CDR2 SQIVND (reference sequence). The CDR3 is CASSQRTQYQPQHF. The CDR3, as DNA: TGTGCCAGTAGTCAAAGGACACAGTATCAGCCCCAGCATTTT.

The gene calls are TRBV29-1 and TRBJ1-2; no reliable D call. The CDR3 spans 14 residues. Germline CDR1 SQVTM, CDR2 ANQGSEA. Trimming removed 8 bases from V and 4 bases from J, with 20 bases in between. The CDR3 DNA sequence: TGCAGCCTAGGTTCGGTAGAAGACCCCTATGGCTACACCTTC. As protein: CSLGSVEDPYGYTF.

The chain couples TRBV14 to TRBJ2-7; no clear D gene. Per germline, CDR1 SGHDN and CDR2 FVKESK. Trimming took off 1 base at V and 7 bases at J, with 14 bases between the two ends. The CDR3 covers 14 residues. CDR3 loop: CASSQVSLRAEQYF. CDR3 DNA: TGTGCCAGCAGCCAAGTCTCTTTACGGGCTGAGCAGTACTTC.

The chain carries TRBV29-1 and TRBJ2-1; possibly TRBD2 for D (5 bases). V lost 7 bases, J lost 6 bases, and 16 bases lay in between. The CDR3 is made up of 13 amino acids. Looked up from germline, CDR1 is SQVTM and CDR2 is ANQGSEA. This CDR3 is CSAFFERRNEQFF. The CDR3 DNA sequence: TGCAGCGCCTTTTTTGAGCGGCGCAATGAGCAGTTCTTC.

The V and J genes are TRBV18 and TRBJ2-2; D unclear. CDR1 is KGHSH, CDR2 LQKENI, per germline. The ends were cut back, 5 bases at V and 6 bases at J, with 7 bases in the middle. The CDR3 runs to 12 residues. The CDR3 here is CASSVKAGELFF. The CDR3, as DNA: TGTGCCAGCTCAGTGAAGGCCGGGGAGCTGTTTTTT.

This clone was recorded only once. The chain uses TRBV7-2 and TRBJ2-7; perhaps TRBD2 as D (6 bases). CDR1 and CDR2 (germline): SGHTA, FQGNSA. The V end lost 8 bases, the J end lost 6 bases, and 17 bases lay between the germline ends. CDR3 length: 13 amino acids. CDR3 region: CASSGRIGGEQYF. Written as DNA, the CDR3 is TGTGCCAGCTCAGGTCGCATCGGGGGCGAGCAGTACTTC.

V usage is TRBV30 and J usage is TRBJ1-4; D ambiguous. V was trimmed by 3 bases and J by 0 bases, leaving 8 bases between them. Germline V CDR1 and CDR2: GTSNPN, SVGIG (reference sequence). This CDR3 is 14 amino acids long. CDR3 sequence: CAWRVLATNEKLFF. CDR3 in DNA: TGTGCCTGGAGGGTGTTAGCAACTAATGAAAAACTGTTTTTT. The full variable domain, with the rest looked up from reference TRBV30 and TRBJ1-4, is SQTIHQWPATLVQPVGSPLSLECTVEGTSNPNLYWYRQAAGRGLQLLFYSVGIGQISSEVPQNLSASRPQDRQFILSSKKLLLSDSGFYLCAWRVLATNEKLFFGSGTQLSVL.

The V gene is TRBV7-8, the J gene TRBJ1-5; 7 bases map to TRBD1. Trimming removed 0 bases from V and 7 bases from J; junction bases left unmatched: 6. The germline gives CDR1 SGHVS, CDR2 FQNEAQ. CDR3 length: 15 amino acids. CDR3 in amino acids: CASSLAATGRQPQHF. The CDR3 bases are TGTGCCAGCAGCTTAGCTGCGACAGGGAGGCAGCCCCAGCATTTT.

The chain is built from TRBV30 and TRBJ1-1; 9 nucleotides align to TRBD1. This CDR3 has 15 amino acids. The trim removed 3 bases at V and 1 base at J, leaving 6 bases unmatched. Germline V gives CDR1 GTSNPN, CDR2 SVGIG (reference sequence). The CDR3 DNA sequence: TGTGCCTGGAGCACCGGGACAGGGCCGAACACTGAAGCTTTCTTT. It specifies CAWSTGTGPNTEAFF.

V and J are TRBV28 and TRBJ1-3, with 8 bases lining up with TRBD1. The J segment lost 8 bases and the V segment lost 6 bases, leaving 6 bases of the junction unmatched. CDR1 and CDR2 from the germline V gene are MDHEN and SYDVKM. This CDR3 region has 13 residues. The CDR3 nucleotides read TGTGCCAGCAGGACAGGGGACCGAGACACCATATATTTT. This codes for CASRTGDRDTIYF.

The V call is TRBV24-1, the J call TRBJ1-1; no clear D gene. V lost 1 base, J lost 4 bases, and 3 bases lay in between. Per germline, CDR1 KGHDR and CDR2 SFDVKD. The CDR3 has 12 amino acids. The CDR3 DNA sequence: TGTGCCACCAGTGATTTCGGCACTGAAGCTTTCTTT. Translating it yields CATSDFGTEAFF.

This chain uses TRBV27 with TRBJ1-6, with a possible D match to TRBD1 (6 bases). The CDR3 loop spans 14 amino acids. CDR1 is MNHEY and CDR2 is SMNVEV in the germline V gene (reference sequence). Trimming left V 6 bases short and J 2 bases short, with 8 bases between. The chain's CDR3 is CASRGAAYNSPLHF. DNA of the CDR3: TGTGCCAGCAGGGGGGCTGCCTATAATTCACCCCTCCACTTT.

This clone is a singleton in its sample. V and J are TRBV5-6 and TRBJ1-2; D possibly corresponds to TRBD1 (6 bases). V was clipped by 4 bases and J by 8 bases, with 15 bases between them. Germline CDR1 reads SGHDT; CDR2 reads YYEEEE. This CDR3 spans 13 amino acids. The DNA of the CDR3 is TGTGCCAGCAGCACCGCAGGACAGTTAGGCTACACCTTC. Translating gives CASSTAGQLGYTF.

V gene TRBV19 combines with J gene TRBJ2-1; 9 positions agree with TRBD2. J was trimmed by 7 bases and V by 10 bases; bases with no gene match: 14. The germline CDR1 and CDR2 sequences are LNHDA and SQIVND (reference sequence). This CDR3 is built from 15 residues. The CDR3 sequence is CATSTLAGQPNEQFF. The CDR3 region has the DNA TGTGCCACCTCTACCCTAGCGGGGCAGCCGAATGAGCAGTTCTTC.

The chain has TRBV3-1 (or the pseudogene TRBV3-2) and TRBJ2-2; D is undetermined. The V end lost 2 bases, the J end lost 2 bases, and 9 bases lay between the germline ends. The CDR3 has 15 amino acids. Germline values: CDR1 LGHDT, CDR2 YNNKEL (reference sequence). CDR3 residues: CASSQCLENTGELFF. The CDR3 bases are TGTGCCAGCAGCCAATGCCTAGAAAACACCGGGGAGCTGTTTTTT.

The V call is TRBV19, the J call TRBJ2-1; TRBD2 matches at 14 bases. Germline CDR1 reads LNHDA; CDR2 reads SQIVND (reference sequence). This CDR3 region has 14 residues. The J segment lost 3 bases and the V segment lost 11 bases, leaving 3 bases of the junction unmatched. As DNA, the CDR3 is TGTGCCTCAGGGACTAGCGGGGGCTACAATGAGCAGTTCTTC. Amino acid sequence: CASGTSGGYNEQFF.

The chain is built from TRBV11-1 and TRBJ1-4; no firm D call. V gave up 6 bases and J gave up 4 bases, with 9 bases separating them. The germline V gene encodes CDR1 SGHAT and CDR2 FQDESV (reference sequence). The CDR3 covers 13 residues. The CDR3 coding sequence is TGTGCCAGCAGGAATCGACTTAATGAAAAACTGTTTTTT. Amino acids: CASRNRLNEKLFF.

Here the CDR3 reads CASSVDRDSEAFF. CDR3 nucleotides: TGTGCCAGCAGCGTGGACAGGGACTCTGAAGCTTTCTTT. V usage is TRBV14 and J usage is TRBJ1-1, with TRBD1 matching 8 bases. Germline V gives CDR1 SGHDN, CDR2 FVKESK. The ends lost 5 bases at V and 6 bases at J; junction bases unmatched: 5. The length of the CDR3 is 13 residues.

This chain uses TRBV7-3 with TRBJ1-2; TRBD1 matches 10 bases. Germline assignment: CDR1 SGHTA and CDR2 FQGTGA. J gave up 3 bases and V 1 base, and 2 bases lay outside the gene matches. The CDR3 has 15 residues. The CDR3 DNA is TGTGCCAGCAGCTTAATTGGGACAGGGGACTATGGCTACACCTTC. This codes for CASSLIGTGDYGYTF.

The chain carries TRBV6-2 or TRBV6-3 and TRBJ2-3; D is uncertain. The germline V gene encodes CDR1 MNHEY and CDR2 SVGEGT. This CDR3 is built from 16 residues. Between the trimmed V and J ends, which lost 2 bases and 2 bases, there was a span of 14 bases. Here the CDR3 DNA reads TGTGCCAGCAGTTACACCCGCGGAGCACTCACAGATACGCAGTATTTT. Protein sequence: CASSYTRGALTDTQYF.

The chain carries TRBV19 and TRBJ1-1, with D unresolved. V was pared by 2 bases and J by 4 bases, with 17 bases between. Germline lookup yields CDR1 LNHDA and CDR2 SQIVND (reference sequence). This CDR3 spans 16 amino acids. The CDR3 region has the DNA TGTGCCAGTAGTATAAAGTGGCGGGGAATAGCCACTGAAGCTTTCTTT. It translates to CASSIKWRGIATEAFF. Full variable domain (rest looked up from reference TRBV19 and TRBJ1-1): DGGITQSPKYLFRKEGQNVTLSCEQNLNHDAMYWYRQDPGQGLRLIYYSQIVNDFQKGDIAEGYSVSREKKESFPLTVTSAQKNPTAFYLCASSIKWRGIATEAFFGQGTRLTVV.

This chain uses TRBV5-1 with TRBJ1-3; TRBD1 aligns across 8 bases. Germline CDR1 and CDR2: SGHRS and YFSETQ. The CDR3 loop spans 16 amino acids. J was trimmed by 0 bases and V by 6 bases; bases with no gene match: 8. CDR3: CASTPAGGNSGNTIYF. In DNA, the CDR3 is TGCGCCAGCACCCCGGCAGGGGGCAACTCTGGAAACACCATATATTTT. The full variable domain, in which reference TRBV5-1 and TRBJ1-3 provide the parts outside the CDR3, is KAGVTQTPRYLIKTRGQQVTLSCSPISGHRSVSWYQQTPGQGLQFLFEYFSETQRNKGNFPGRFSGRQFSNSRSEMNVSTLELGDSALYLCASTPAGGNSGNTIYFGEGSWLTVV.

The chain recombines TRBV29-1 with TRBJ2-7; D uncertain. CDR1 SQVTM and CDR2 ANQGSEA come from the germline V gene. Trimming pared 5 bases from V and 0 bases from J, leaving 17 bases between. The CDR3 contains 15 residues. CDR3 sequence: CSVIDTLGFSYEQYF. CDR3 nucleotides: TGCAGCGTTATCGACACCTTAGGATTCTCCTACGAGCAGTACTTC.

The chain employs TRBV7-9 and TRBJ2-7; TRBD2 aligns across 8 bases. Germline V CDR1 and CDR2: SEHNR, FQNEAQ (reference sequence). CDR3 size: 16 residues. Trimming cost V 5 bases and J 4 bases; bases outside gene matches: 13. The CDR3 region has the DNA TGTGCCAGCAGCGCCAAGGGATTGGGACTAGGGTACGAGCAGTACTTC. Protein sequence: CASSAKGLGLGYEQYF.

A few counts support this clone. This chain connects TRBV30 to TRBJ1-1, with no clear D. The CDR3 is made up of 11 amino acids. Trimming cost V 5 bases and J 0 bases, with 4 bases left between them. The V gene's germline CDR1 is GTSNPN and CDR2 SVGIG (reference sequence). DNA of the CDR3: TGTGCCTGGCTCTTGAACACTGAAGCTTTCTTT. It translates to CAWLLNTEAFF.